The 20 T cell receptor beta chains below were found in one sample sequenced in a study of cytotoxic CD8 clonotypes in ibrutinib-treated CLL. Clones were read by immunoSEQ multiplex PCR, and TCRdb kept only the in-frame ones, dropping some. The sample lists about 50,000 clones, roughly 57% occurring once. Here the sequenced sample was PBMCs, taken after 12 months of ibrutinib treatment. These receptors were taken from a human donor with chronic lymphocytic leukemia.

DNA for the CDR3: TGTGCCTGGAGTGTCCCCCGCAGGGTGTTCTACGAGCAGTACTTC. It is translated as CAWSVPRRVFYEQYF. The V and J genes are TRBV30 and TRBJ2-7; perhaps TRBD1 as D (5 bases). The CDR3 loop spans 15 amino acids. With 0 bases removed from V and 3 bases from J, the gap between germline ends came to 15 bases. Germline V gene data show CDR1 as GTSNPN and CDR2 as SVGIG (reference sequence).

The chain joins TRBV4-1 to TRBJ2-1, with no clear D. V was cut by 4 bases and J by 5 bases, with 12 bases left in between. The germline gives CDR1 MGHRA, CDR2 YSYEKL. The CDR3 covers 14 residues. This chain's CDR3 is CASSPPPYDNEQFF. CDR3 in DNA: TGCGCCAGCAGCCCCCCCCCTTATGACAATGAGCAGTTCTTC.

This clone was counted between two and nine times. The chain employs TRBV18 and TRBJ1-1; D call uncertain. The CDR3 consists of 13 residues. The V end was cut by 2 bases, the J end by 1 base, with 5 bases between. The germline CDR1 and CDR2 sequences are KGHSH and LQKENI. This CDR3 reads CASSPGWNTEAFF. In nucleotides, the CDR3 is TGTGCCAGCTCACCAGGTTGGAACACTGAAGCTTTCTTT.

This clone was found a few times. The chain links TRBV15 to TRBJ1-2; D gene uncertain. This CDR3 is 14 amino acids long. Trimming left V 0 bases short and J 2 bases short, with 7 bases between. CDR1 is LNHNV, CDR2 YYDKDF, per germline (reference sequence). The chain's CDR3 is CATSRDGINYGYTF. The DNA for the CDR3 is TGTGCCACCAGCAGAGACGGGATCAACTATGGCTACACCTTC.

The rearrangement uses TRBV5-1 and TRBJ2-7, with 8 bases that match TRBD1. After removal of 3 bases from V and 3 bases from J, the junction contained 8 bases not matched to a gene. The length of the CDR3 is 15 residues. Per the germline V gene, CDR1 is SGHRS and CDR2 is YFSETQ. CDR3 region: CASSSAGTGNYEQYF. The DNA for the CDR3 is TGCGCCAGCAGCTCGGCCGGGACAGGAAACTACGAGCAGTACTTC.

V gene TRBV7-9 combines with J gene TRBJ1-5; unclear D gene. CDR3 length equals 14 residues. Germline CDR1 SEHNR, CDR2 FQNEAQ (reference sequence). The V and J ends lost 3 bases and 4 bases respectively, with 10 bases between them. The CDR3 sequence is CASSLSPGNQPQHF. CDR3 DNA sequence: TGTGCCAGCAGCTTGAGTCCTGGGAATCAGCCCCAGCATTTT.

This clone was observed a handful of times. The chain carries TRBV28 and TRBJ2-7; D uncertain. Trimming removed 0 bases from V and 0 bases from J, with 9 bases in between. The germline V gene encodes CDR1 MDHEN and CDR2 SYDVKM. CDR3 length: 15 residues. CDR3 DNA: TGTGCCAGCAGTTTATGGGACCCAAACTCCTACGAGCAGTACTTC. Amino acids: CASSLWDPNSYEQYF.

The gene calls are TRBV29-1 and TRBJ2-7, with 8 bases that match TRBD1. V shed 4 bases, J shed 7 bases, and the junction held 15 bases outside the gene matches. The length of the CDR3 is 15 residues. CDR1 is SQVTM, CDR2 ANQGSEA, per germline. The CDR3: CSVVLIDRGGGEQYF. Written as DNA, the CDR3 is TGCAGCGTTGTCCTGATCGACAGGGGCGGTGGGGAGCAGTACTTC.

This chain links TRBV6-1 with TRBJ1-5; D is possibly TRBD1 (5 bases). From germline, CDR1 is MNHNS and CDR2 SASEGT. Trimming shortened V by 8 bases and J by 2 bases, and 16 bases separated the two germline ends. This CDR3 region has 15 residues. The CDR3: CASHWGVSGNQPQHF. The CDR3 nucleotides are TGTGCCAGCCATTGGGGGGTTTCAGGCAATCAGCCCCAGCATTTT.

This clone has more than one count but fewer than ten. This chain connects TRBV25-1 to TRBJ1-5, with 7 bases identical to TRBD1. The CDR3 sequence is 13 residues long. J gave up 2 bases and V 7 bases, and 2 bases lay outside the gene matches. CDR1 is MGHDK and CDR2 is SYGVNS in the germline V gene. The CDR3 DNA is TGTGCCAGCACAGGGGGTGGCAATCAGCCCCAGCATTTT. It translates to CASTGGGNQPQHF. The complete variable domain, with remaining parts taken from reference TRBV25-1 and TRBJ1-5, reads EADIYQTPRYLVIGTGKKITLECSQTMGHDKMYWYQQDPGMELHLIHYSYGVNSTEKGDLSSESTVSRIRTEHFPLTLESARPSHTSQYLCASTGGGNQPQHFGDGTRLSIL.

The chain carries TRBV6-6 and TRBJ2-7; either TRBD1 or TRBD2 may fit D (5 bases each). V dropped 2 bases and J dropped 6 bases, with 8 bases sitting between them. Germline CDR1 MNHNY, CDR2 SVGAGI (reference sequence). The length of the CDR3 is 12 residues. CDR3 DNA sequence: TGTGCCAGCAGTTACGGGGGTCTCGAGCAGTACTTC. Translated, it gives CASSYGGLEQYF.

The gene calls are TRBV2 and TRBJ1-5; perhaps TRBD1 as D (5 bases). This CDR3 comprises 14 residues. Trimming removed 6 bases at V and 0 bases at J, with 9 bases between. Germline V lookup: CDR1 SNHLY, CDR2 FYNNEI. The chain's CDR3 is CASRGDFSNQPQHF. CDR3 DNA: TGTGCCAGCAGAGGGGACTTTAGCAATCAGCCCCAGCATTTT.

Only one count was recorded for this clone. The CDR3 reads CASSVAQNNSPLHF. The CDR3 DNA reads TGTGCCAGCAGCGTAGCACAGAATAATTCACCCCTCCACTTT. The rearrangement joins TRBV9 to TRBJ1-6; D gene uncertain. The CDR3 spans 14 residues. Trimming pared 0 bases from V and 5 bases from J, leaving 6 bases between. CDR1 SGDLS and CDR2 YYNGEE come from the germline V gene.

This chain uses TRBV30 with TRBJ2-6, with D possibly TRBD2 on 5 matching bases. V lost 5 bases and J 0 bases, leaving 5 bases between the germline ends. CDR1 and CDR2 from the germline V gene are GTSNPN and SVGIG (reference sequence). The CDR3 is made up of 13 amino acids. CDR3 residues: CAWGLSGANVLTF. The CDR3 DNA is TGTGCCTGGGGACTCTCTGGGGCCAACGTCCTGACTTTC. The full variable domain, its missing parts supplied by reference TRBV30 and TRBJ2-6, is SQTIHQWPATLVQPVGSPLSLECTVEGTSNPNLYWYRQAAGRGLQLLFYSVGIGQISSEVPQNLSASRPQDRQFILSSKKLLLSDSGFYLCAWGLSGANVLTFGAGSRLTVL.

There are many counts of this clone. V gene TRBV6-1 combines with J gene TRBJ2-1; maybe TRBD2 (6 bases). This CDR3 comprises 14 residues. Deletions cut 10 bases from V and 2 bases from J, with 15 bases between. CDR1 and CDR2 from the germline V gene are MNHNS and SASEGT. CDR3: CATLMGEAYNEQFF. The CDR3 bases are TGTGCCACCCTGATGGGGGAGGCCTACAATGAGCAGTTCTTC.

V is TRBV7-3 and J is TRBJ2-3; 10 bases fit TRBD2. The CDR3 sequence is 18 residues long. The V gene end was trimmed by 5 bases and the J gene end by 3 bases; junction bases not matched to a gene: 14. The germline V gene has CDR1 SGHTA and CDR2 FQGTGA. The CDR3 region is CASSKRRLAGDGTDTQYF. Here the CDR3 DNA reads TGTGCCAGCAGCAAAAGGCGGCTAGCGGGAGATGGAACAGATACGCAGTATTTT.

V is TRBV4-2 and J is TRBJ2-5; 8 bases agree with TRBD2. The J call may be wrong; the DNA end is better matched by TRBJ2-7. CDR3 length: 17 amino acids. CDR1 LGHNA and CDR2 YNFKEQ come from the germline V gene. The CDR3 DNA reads TGTGCCAGCAGCCAGCGCCCGGGAGGGACGGCTGCCTACGAGCAGTACTTC. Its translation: CASSQRPGGTAAYEQYF.

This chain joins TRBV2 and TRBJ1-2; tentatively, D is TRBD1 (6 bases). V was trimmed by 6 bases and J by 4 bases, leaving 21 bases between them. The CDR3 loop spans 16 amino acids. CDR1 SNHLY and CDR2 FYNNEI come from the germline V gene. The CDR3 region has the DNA TGTGCCAGCAGCAACTCCCGCAGGGGACCCTCCTATGGCTACACCTTC. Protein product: CASSNSRRGPSYGYTF.

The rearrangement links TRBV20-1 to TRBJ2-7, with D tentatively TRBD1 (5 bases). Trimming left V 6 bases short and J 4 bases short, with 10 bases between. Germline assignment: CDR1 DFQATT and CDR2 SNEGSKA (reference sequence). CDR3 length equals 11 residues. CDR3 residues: CSAGRGYEQYF. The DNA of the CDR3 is TGCAGTGCGGGAAGGGGTTACGAGCAGTACTTC.

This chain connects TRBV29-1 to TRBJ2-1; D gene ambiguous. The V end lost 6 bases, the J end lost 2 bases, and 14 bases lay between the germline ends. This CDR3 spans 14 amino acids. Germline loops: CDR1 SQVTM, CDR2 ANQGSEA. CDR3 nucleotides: TGCAGCGTCCCCGACATAAGAGCCTACAATGAGCAGTTCTTC. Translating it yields CSVPDIRAYNEQFF.